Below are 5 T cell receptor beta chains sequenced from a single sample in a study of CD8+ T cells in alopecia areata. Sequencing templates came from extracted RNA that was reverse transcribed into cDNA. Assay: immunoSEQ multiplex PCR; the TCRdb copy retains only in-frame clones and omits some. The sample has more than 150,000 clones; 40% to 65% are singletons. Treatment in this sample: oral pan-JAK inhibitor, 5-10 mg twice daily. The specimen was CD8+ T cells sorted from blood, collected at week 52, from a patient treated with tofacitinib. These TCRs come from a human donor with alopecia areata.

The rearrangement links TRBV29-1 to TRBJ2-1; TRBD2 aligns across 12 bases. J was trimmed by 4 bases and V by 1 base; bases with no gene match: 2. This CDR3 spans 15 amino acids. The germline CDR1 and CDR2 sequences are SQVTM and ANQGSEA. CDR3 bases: TGCAGCGTTGAAGGGGGACTAGCGGGTTACAATGAGCAGTTCTTC. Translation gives CSVEGGLAGYNEQFF.

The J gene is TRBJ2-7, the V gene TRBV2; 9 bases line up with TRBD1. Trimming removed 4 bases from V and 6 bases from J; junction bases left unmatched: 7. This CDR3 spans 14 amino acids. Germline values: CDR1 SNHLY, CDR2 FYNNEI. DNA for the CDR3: TGTGCCAGCAGTGTTATGGGACAGGGCCCCGAGCAGTACTTC. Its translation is CASSVMGQGPEQYF. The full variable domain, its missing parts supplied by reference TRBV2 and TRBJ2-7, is EPEVTQTPSHQVTQMGQEVILRCVPISNHLYFYWYRQILGQKVEFLVSFYNNEISEKSEIFDDQFSVERPDGSNFTLKIRSTKLEDSAMYFCASSVMGQGPEQYFGPGTRLTVT.

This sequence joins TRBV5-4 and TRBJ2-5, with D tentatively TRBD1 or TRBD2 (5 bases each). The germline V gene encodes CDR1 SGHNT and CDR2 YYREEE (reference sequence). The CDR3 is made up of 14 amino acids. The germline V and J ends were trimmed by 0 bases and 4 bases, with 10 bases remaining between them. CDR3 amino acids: CASSLGERGETQYF. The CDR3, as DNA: TGTGCCAGCAGCTTGGGGGAGAGGGGAGAGACCCAGTACTTC.

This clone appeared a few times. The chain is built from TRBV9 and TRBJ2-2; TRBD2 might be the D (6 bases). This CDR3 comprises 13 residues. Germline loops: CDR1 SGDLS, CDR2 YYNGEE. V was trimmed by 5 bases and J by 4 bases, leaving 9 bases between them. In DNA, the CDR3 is TGTGCCAGCAGGGGACTGACCACCGGGGAGCTGTTTTTT. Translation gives CASRGLTTGELFF. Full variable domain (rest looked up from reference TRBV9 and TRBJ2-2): DSGVTQTPKHLITATGQRVTLRCSPRSGDLSVYWYQQSLDQGLQFLIQYYNGEERAKGNILERFSAQQFPDLHSELNLSSLELGDSALYFCASRGLTTGELFFGEGSRLTVL.

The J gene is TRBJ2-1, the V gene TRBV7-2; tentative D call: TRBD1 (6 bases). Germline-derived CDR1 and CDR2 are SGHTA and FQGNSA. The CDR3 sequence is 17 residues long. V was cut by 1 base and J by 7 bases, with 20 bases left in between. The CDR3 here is CASSLGNRAIVRNEQFF. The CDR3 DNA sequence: TGTGCCAGCAGCTTAGGGAACAGGGCCATAGTTCGGAATGAGCAGTTCTTC.